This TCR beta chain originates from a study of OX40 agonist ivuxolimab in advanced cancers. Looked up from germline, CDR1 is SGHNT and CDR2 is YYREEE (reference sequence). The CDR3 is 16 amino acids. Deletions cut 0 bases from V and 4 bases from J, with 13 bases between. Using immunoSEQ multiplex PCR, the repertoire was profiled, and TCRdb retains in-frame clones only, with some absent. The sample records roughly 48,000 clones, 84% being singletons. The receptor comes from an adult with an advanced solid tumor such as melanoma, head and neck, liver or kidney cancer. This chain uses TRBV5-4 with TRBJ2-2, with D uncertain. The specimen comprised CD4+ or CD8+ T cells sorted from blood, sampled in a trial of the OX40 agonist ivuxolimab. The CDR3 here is CASSLAGTKGTGELFF. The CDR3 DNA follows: TGTGCCAGCAGCTTGGCCGGAACCAAAGGCACCGGGGAGCTGTTTTTT.